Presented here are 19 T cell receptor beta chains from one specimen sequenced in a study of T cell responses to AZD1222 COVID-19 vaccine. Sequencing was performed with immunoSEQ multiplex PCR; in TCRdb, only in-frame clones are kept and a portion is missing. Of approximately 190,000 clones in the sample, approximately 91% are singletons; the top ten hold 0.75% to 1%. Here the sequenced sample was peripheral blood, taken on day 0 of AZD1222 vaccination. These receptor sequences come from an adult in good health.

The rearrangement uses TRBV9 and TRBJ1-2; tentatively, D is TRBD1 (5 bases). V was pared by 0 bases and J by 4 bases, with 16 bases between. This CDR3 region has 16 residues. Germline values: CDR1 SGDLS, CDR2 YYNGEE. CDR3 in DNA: TGTGCCAGCAGCGTAGTGCCCGGAAGCGGGGGCTATGGCTACACCTTC. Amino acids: CASSVVPGSGGYGYTF.

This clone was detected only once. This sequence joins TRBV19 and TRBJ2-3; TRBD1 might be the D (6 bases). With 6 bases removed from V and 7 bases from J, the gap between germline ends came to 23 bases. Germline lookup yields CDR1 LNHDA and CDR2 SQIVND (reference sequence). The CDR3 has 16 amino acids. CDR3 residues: CASRLGTGHGGNTQYF. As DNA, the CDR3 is TGTGCCAGTAGGTTGGGAACGGGACACGGTGGGAATACGCAGTATTTT.

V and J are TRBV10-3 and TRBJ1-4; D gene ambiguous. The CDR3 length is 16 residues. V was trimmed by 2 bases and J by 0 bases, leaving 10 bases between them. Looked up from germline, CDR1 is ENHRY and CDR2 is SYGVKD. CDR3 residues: CAISERGKATNEKLFF. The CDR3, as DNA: TGTGCCATCAGTGAGCGGGGTAAAGCAACTAATGAAAAACTGTTTTTT.

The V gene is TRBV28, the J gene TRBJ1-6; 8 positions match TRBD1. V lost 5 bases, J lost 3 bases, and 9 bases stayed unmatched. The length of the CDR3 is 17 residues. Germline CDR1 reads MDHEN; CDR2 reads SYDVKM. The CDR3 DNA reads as TGTGCCAGCAGTCTCGACAGGGGAATTAACTATAATTCACCCCTCCACTTT. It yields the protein CASSLDRGINYNSPLHF.

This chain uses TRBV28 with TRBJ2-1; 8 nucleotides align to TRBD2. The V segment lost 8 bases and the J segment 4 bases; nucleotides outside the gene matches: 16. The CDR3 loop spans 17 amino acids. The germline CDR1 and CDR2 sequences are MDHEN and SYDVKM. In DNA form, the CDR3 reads TGTGCCAGCTTCGAGGCCGGGGCTAGCGGGTCATACAATGAGCAGTTCTTC. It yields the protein CASFEAGASGSYNEQFF.

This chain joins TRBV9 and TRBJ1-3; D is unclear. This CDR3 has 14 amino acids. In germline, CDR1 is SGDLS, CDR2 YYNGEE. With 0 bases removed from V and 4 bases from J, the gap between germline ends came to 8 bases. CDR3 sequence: CASSVGSPGNTIYF. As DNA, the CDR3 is TGTGCCAGCAGCGTAGGCAGCCCGGGAAACACCATATATTTT.

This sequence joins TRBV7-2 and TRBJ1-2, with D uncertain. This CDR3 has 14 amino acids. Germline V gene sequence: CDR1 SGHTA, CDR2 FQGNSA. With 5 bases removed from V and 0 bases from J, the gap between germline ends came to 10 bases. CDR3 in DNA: TGTGCCAGCAGCCCCCCATCCGCTAACTATGGCTACACCTTC. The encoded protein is CASSPPSANYGYTF.

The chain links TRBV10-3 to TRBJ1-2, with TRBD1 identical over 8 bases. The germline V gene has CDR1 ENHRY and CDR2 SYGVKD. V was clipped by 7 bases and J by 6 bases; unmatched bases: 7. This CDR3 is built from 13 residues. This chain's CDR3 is CAINGQGYNGYTF. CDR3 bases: TGTGCCATCAATGGACAGGGCTACAATGGCTACACCTTC.

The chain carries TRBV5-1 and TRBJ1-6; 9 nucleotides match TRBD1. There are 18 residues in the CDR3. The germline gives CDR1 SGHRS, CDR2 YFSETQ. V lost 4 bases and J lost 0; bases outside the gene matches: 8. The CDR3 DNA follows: TGCGCCAGCAGCGCCGGGACAGGGCTCCGCTCCTATAATTCACCCCTCCACTTT. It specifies CASSAGTGLRSYNSPLHF.

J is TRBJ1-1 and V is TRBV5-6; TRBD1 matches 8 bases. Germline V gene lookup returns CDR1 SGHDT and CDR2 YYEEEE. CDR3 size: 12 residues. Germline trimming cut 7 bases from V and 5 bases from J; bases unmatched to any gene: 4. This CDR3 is CASGQGATEAFF. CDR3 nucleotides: TGTGCCAGCGGCCAGGGGGCAACTGAAGCTTTCTTT.

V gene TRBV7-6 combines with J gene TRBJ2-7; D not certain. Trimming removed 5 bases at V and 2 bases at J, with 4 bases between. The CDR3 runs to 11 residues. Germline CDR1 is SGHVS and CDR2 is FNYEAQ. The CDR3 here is CASSPPYEQYF. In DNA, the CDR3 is TGTGCCAGCAGCCCCCCCTACGAGCAGTACTTC.

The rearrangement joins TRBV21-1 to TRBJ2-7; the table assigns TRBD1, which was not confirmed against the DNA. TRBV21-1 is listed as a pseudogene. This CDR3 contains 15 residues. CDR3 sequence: CASSKVGQGGGEQYF. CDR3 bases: TGTGCCAGCAGCAAAGTCGGACAGGGTGGAGGCGAGCAGTACTTC.

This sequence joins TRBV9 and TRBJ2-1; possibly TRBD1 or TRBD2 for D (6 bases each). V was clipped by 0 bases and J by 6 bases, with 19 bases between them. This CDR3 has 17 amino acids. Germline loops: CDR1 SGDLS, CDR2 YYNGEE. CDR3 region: CASSVALLGRGGNEQFF. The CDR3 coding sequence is TGTGCCAGCAGCGTAGCTCTTTTGGGCAGGGGAGGCAATGAGCAGTTCTTC.

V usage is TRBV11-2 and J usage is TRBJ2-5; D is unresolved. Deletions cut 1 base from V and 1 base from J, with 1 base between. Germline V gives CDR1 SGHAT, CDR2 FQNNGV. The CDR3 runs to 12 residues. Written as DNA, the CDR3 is TGTGCCAGCAGCTTAGGCCAAGAGACCCAGTACTTC. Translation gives CASSLGQETQYF.

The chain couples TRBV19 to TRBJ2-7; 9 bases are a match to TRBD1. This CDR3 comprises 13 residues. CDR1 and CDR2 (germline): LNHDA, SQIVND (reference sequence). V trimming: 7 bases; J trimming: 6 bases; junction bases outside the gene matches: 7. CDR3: CASMDRGVSEQYF. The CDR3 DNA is TGTGCCAGTATGGACAGGGGAGTCTCCGAGCAGTACTTC.

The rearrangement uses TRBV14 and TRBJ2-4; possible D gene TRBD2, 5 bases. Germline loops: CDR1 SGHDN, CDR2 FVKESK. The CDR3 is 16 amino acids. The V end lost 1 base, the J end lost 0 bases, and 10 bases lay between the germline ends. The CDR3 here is CASSQGSGVAKNIQYF. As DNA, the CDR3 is TGTGCCAGCAGCCAAGGATCCGGGGTAGCCAAAAACATTCAGTACTTC.

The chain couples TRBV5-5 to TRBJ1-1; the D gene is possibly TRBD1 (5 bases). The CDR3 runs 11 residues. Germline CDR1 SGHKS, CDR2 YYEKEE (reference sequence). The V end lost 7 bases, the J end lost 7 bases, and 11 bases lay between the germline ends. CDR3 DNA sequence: TGTGCCAGCCTTCGGGGGGTTGAAGCTTTCTTT. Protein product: CASLRGVEAFF.

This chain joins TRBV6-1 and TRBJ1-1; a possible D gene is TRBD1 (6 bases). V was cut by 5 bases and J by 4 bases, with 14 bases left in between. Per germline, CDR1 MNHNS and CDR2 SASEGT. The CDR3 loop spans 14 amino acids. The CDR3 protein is CASSFHREGTEAFF. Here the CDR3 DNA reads TGTGCCAGCAGTTTCCACAGGGAAGGCACTGAAGCTTTCTTT.

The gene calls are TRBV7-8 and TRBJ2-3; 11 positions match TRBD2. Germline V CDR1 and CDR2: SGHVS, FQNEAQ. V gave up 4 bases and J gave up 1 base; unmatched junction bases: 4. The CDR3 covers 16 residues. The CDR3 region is CASSSVAGGGTDTQYF. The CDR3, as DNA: TGTGCCAGCAGCTCGGTAGCGGGGGGGGGCACAGATACGCAGTATTTT. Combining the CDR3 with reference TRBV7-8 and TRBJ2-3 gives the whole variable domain GAGVSQSPRYKVAKRGQDVALRCDPISGHVSLFWYQQALGQGPEFLTYFQNEAQLDKSGLPSDRFFAERPEGSVSTLKIQRTQQEDSAVYLCASSSVAGGGTDTQYFGPGTRLTVL.